This TCR beta chain originates from a study of molecular identifiers for immune sequencing clone quantification. Germline V lookup: CDR1 MNHEY, CDR2 SMNVEV (reference sequence). CDR3 length: 13 amino acids. The authors built bulk TCR libraries by previously described methods with listed TCR primers. TCRdb reprocessed the PCR reads with MiXCR, giving one entry per CDR3 protein. The data hold 460,000 or so distinct CDR3 sequences, with around 23% observed a single time. Remarks on this clonotype: Germline and junction disagree at one end, which may indicate a read error.

Naive CD8 T cells were sorted as CD8+CD4-CCR7+CD45RA+. The V call is TRBV27, the J call TRBJ1-5; D unresolved. This receptor was obtained from a human donor in good health. Some libraries in this study had Jurkat cell RNA spiked in. Sequencing used naive CD8+ T cells from blood, with Jurkat cell RNA spiked in. Subset meaning: FACS-sorted CD8+CD4-CCR7+CD45RA+ naive T cells. CDR3 loop: CVSSLSVYQPQHF. DNA of the CDR3: TGTGTCAGCAGTTTATCGGTGTATCAGCCCCAGCATTTT.